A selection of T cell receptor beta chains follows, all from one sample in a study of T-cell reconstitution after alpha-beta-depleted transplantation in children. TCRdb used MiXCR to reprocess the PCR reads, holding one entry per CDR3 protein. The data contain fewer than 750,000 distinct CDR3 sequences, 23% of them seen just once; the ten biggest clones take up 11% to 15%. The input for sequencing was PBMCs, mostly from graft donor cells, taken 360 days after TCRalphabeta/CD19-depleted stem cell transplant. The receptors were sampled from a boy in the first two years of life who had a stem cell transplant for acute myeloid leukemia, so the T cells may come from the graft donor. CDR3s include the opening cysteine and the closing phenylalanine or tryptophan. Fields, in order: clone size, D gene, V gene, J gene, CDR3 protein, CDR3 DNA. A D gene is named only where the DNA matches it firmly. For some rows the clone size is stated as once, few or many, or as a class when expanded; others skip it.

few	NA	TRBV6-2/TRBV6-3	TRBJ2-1	CASTLRRGFDEQFF	TGTGCCAGCACCTTGAGGCGGGGATTCGATGAGCAGTTCTTC
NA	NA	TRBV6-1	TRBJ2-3	CASMKVRADTQYF	TGTGCCAGCATGAAGGTTCGGGCAGATACGCAGTATTTT
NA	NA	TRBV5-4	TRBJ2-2	CASSLDLVGTGELFF	TGTGCCAGCAGCTTGGACCTAGTTGGGACCGGGGAGCTGTTTTTT
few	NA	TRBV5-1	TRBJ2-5	CASSLHGNQETQYF	TGCGCCAGCAGCTTACATGGCAACCAAGAGACCCAGTACTTC
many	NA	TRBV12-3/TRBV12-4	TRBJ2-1	CASSPRRSSYNEQFF	TGTGCCAGCAGTCCACGGCGGAGCTCCTACAATGAGCAGTTCTTC
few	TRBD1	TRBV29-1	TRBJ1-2	CSVGGGQGGFVYGYTF	TGCAGCGTTGGGGGAGGCCAGGGGGGCTTCGTCTATGGCTACACCTTC
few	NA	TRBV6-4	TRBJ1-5	CASSDQGTQPQHF	TGTGCCAGCAGTGACCAAGGGACTCAGCCCCAGCATTTT
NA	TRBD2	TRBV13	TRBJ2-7	CASSLPPGTRNEQYF	TGTGCCAGCAGCCTACCTCCCGGGACTAGGAACGAGCAGTACTTC
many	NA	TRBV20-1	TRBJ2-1	CSARLAGDNEQFF	TGCAGTGCTAGACTGGCCGGGGACAATGAGCAGTTCTTC
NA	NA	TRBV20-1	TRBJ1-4	CSARVVGKLFF	TGCAGTGCTAGAGTAGTAGGGAAACTGTTTTTT
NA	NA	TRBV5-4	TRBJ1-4	CASSLLGPSNEKLFF	TGTGCCAGCAGCTTGCTGGGACCGTCTAATGAAAAACTGTTTTTT
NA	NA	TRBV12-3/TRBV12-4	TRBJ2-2	CASSFGAASGGELFF	TGTGCCAGCAGTTTCGGGGCAGCCTCGGGCGGGGAGCTGTTTTTT
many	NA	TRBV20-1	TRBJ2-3	CSARVPSRVGDTQYF	TGCAGTGCTAGAGTCCCCAGCAGGGTAGGGGATACGCAGTATTTT
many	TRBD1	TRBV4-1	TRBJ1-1	CASSPARTGNTEAFF	TGCGCCAGCAGCCCCGCTCGGACAGGGAACACTGAAGCTTTCTTT
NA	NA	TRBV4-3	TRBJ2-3	CASSQDRGVRTDTQYF	TGCGCCAGCAGCCAAGATCGAGGAGTTCGGACAGATACGCAGTATTTT
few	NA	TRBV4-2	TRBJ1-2	CASKGYYGYTF	TGTGCCAGCAAAGGATACTACGGCTACACCTTC
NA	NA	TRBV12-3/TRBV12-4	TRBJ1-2	CASSLAGQGPNYGYTF	TGTGCCAGCAGTTTGGCGGGGCAGGGCCCTAACTATGGCTACACCTTC
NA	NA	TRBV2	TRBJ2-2	CASSVTITGELFF	TGTGCCAGCAGTGTAACCATTACCGGGGAGCTGTTTTTT
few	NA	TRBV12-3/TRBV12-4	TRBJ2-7	CASSGGASYEQYF	TGTGCCAGCAGTGGGGGGGCCTCCTACGAGCAGTACTTC
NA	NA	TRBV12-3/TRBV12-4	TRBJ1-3	CASSLASGSGNTIYF	TGTGCCAGCAGTTTAGCGTCGGGGTCTGGAAACACCATATATTTT
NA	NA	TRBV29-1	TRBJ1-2	CSVAVQGPGNSGYTF	TGCAGCGTTGCTGTTCAGGGCCCGGGGAATAGTGGCTACACCTTC
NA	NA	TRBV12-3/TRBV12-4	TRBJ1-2	CASSSLTGFLSYTF	TGTGCCAGCAGTTCTTTAACAGGGTTTCTTAGTTACACCTTC
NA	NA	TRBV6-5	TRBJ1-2	CASSSSRLYGYTF	TGTGCCAGCAGTTCCTCCAGACTCTATGGCTACACCTTC
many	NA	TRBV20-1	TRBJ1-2	CSHPGAGDLRYGYTF	TGCAGTCACCCGGGGGCAGGGGATTTGCGATATGGCTACACCTTC
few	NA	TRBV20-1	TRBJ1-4	CSARASDRTNEKLFF	TGCAGTGCTAGAGCATCGGACAGAACTAATGAAAAACTGTTTTTT
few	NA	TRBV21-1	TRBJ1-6	CASTPGGGYNSPLHF	TGTGCCAGCACCCCAGGAGGCGGCTATAATTCACCCCTCCACTTT
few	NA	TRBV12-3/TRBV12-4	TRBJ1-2	CASLRKGTDYYGYTF	TGTGCCAGCCTAAGGAAAGGGACGGACTACTATGGCTACACCTTC
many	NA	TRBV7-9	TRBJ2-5	CASSLATVKETQYF	TGTGCCAGCAGCTTAGCGACAGTGAAAGAGACCCAGTACTTC
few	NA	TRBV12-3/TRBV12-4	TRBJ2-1	CASTRLGSPGSSYNEQFF	TGTGCCAGCACCCGACTAGGATCCCCCGGCAGCTCCTACAATGAGCAGTTCTTC
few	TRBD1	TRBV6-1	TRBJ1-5	CALDRGEFQPQHF	TGTGCCTTGGACAGGGGAGAGTTTCAGCCCCAGCATTTT
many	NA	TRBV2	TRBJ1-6	CASSDRWPNSPLHF	TGTGCCAGCAGTGACCGTTGGCCAAATTCACCCCTCCACTTT
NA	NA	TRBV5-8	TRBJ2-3	CASSLARTGGAGDTQYF	TGTGCCAGCAGCTTGGCCAGGACCGGGGGCGCCGGAGATACGCAGTATTTT
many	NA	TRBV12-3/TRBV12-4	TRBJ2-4	CASSFGGQNIQYF	TGTGCCAGCAGTTTTGGGGGTCAAAACATTCAGTACTTC
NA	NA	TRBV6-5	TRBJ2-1	CASSYSEVREQFF	TGTGCCAGCAGTTACTCGGAGGTCCGGGAGCAGTTCTTC
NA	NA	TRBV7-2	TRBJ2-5	CASQPDWQETQYF	TGTGCCAGTCAACCGGACTGGCAAGAGACCCAGTACTTC
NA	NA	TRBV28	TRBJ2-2	CASRTEINTGELFF	TGTGCCAGCCGCACAGAGATCAACACCGGGGAGCTGTTTTTT
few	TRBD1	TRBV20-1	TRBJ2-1	CSSAPRTGRNEQFF	TGCAGCAGTGCCCCCCGGACAGGGAGAAATGAGCAGTTCTTC
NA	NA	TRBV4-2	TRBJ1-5	CASSQDSQPQHF	TGTGCCAGCAGCCAAGATAGTCAGCCCCAGCATTTT
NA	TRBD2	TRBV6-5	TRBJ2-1	CASSYAPTSGGNTYNEQFF	TGTGCCAGCAGTTACGCCCCTACTAGCGGGGGGAACACCTACAATGAGCAGTTCTTC
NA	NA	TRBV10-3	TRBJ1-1	CAIMARTANTEAFF	TGTGCCATCATGGCGAGGACAGCGAACACTGAAGCTTTCTTT
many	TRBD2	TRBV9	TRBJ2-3	CASSPRGLAADTQYF	TGTGCCAGCAGCCCCCGGGGACTAGCGGCAGATACGCAGTATTTT
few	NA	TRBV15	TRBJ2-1	CATSRGPPLQSSYNEQFF	TGTGCCACCAGCAGAGGTCCCCCCCTCCAGAGCTCCTACAATGAGCAGTTCTTC
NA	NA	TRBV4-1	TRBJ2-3	CASSQKGGPVADTQYF	TGCGCCAGCAGCCAAAAGGGGGGCCCCGTGGCAGATACGCAGTATTTT
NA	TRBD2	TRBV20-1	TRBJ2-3	CSASRSGGRLSSTDTQYF	TGCAGTGCCAGCCGGTCGGGGGGGAGACTATCTAGCACAGATACGCAGTATTTT
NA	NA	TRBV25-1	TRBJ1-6	CASSEAGVRDSPLHF	TGTGCCAGCAGTGAAGCGGGGGTCCGCGATTCACCCCTCCACTTT
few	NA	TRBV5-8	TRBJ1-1	CASGRPVGGTTEAFF	TGTGCCAGCGGCCGTCCGGTAGGTGGAACCACTGAAGCTTTCTTT
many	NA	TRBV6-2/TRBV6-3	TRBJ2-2	CASRIRVTGELFF	TGTGCCAGCAGGATAAGGGTCACCGGGGAGCTGTTTTTT
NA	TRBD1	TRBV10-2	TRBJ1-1	CASHRQGTNTEAFF	TGCGCCAGCCATCGACAGGGAACGAACACTGAAGCTTTCTTT
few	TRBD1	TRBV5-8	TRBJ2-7	CASRYGQGRSYEQYF	TGTGCCAGCAGGTACGGACAGGGGCGCTCCTACGAGCAGTACTTC
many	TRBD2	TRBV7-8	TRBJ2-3	CASSYGSGGAGDTQYF	TGTGCCAGCAGCTACGGTAGCGGGGGGGCCGGAGATACGCAGTATTTT
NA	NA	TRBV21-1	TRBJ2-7	CASSKALSRTHVPYEQYF	TGTGCCAGCAGCAAAGCGCTTTCTAGGACCCACGTGCCCTACGAGCAGTACTTC
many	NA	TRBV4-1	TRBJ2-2	CASSLGENTGELFF	TGCGCCAGCAGCCTCGGGGAGAACACCGGGGAGCTGTTTTTT
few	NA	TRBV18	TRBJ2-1	CASSPSLTGRRDEQFF	TGTGCCAGCTCACCATCCCTGACAGGGAGGAGGGATGAGCAGTTCTTC
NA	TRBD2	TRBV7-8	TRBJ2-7	CASSLGGQAPAVIYEQYF	TGTGCCAGCAGCCTGGGAGGGCAGGCTCCAGCTGTTATCTACGAGCAGTACTTC